Given below is one T cell receptor (beta chain) in context. The antigen is not known. Amplified material comprised TCR beta CDR3 regions derived from RNA transcripts. A first-round RT-PCR used HTBI primers, followed by a second-round multiplex PCR. TCRdb independently ran MiXCR on the multiplex PCR reads; one entry per CDR3 protein. The sample includes 24,000 or so distinct CDR3 sequences, about 50% of them seen just once. The data belong to a study of Graves' ophthalmopathy and Graves' hyperthyroidism. Whole-study context: Specimen type is peripheral blood, obtained at initial diagnosis before any treatment.

Findings and caveats of the study: Stable hyperthyroidism and ophthalmopathy were told apart by a 13-signature model, which achieved just over 85% sensitivity and approximately 81% specificity. Ophthalmopathy progression was predicted by the model at approximately 70% sensitivity and less than 80% specificity. Among thyroid clonotypes expanded above 0.001 frequency, most also appeared in blood.

V dropped 0 bases and J dropped 3; count of bases not matched to a gene: 2. CDR1 is LNHNV and CDR2 is YYDKDF in the germline V gene (reference sequence). This CDR3 is built from 14 residues. The sequenced sample was peripheral blood. This receptor was identified in an adult woman with stable Graves' hyperthyroidism. V and J are TRBV15 and TRBJ2-7, with 7 bases fitting TRBD1. In DNA, the CDR3 is TGTGCCACCAGCAGAGAGAGGGACAGCTACGAGCAGTACTTC. It specifies CATSRERDSYEQYF.